This T cell receptor (beta chain) was recorded in a study of T cells in Graves' hyperthyroidism and ophthalmopathy. Overall study context: The initial diagnosis was the point when peripheral blood was collected, ahead of any treatment. Overall study results and limits: Most thyroid clonotypes with frequency above 0.001 were detected in blood.

The CDR3 contains 17 residues. V lost 3 bases, J lost 0 bases, and 11 bases stayed unmatched. Germline values: CDR1 DFQATT, CDR2 SNEGSKA (reference sequence). Amplified TCR beta CDR3 regions came from RNA transcripts. The HTBI primer set drove a first-round RT-PCR of the TCR CDR3. TCRdb analysed the multiplex PCR reads with MiXCR anew, one entry per CDR3 protein. The sample has about 560,000 distinct CDR3 sequences, 16% seen once; the top ten hold roughly 18%. This clonotype was seen a handful of times. The antigen remains undetermined. The study enrolled patients aged 18 to 65 with newly diagnosed hyperthyroidism of under 2 months' duration. Patients having uncontrolled infection, another autoimmune disease, pregnancy or lactation were not included.

The chain is built from TRBV20-1 and TRBJ1-5, with 7 bases that match TRBD1. Material: blood. This clonotype was sampled from a woman aged 18-29 years with Graves' hyperthyroidism. CDR3: CSASRDSMGDSNQPQHF. CDR3 coding DNA: TGCAGTGCTAGCCGGGACAGCATGGGGGATAGCAATCAGCCCCAGCATTTT.